This TCR beta chain was recovered during a study of blood T cells in healthy people across ages (dated by TCRdb to between 2015 and 2017). Study-wide context: Template switching captured roughly one uniquely barcoded TCR beta cDNA molecule per two T cells in model experiments. Age-related changes in TCR beta repertoire diversity were measured in the study by deep sequencing normalized with unique cDNA molecular identifiers. The donors were divided into four age groups: young (average around 15 years), middle-aged (about 40), aged (about 62) and long-lived (approximately 74). Two additional independent replicas of 1 million unique cDNA reads from the same blood draw were analyzed for two donors (one aged 18 to 30 and one aged 80 or older).

The library was generated by 5' RACE. Instrument used: Illumina HiSeq 2500. A second PCR of about 7 to 12 cycles was performed with a sample-barcoded 5' primer and a J-beta primer mix. A template-switch 5' adaptor carrying 12 random nucleotides introduced a unique molecular identifier onto each TCR beta cDNA molecule. At least 2.5 million CDR3-containing paired-end reads were obtained from each sample. First-strand cDNA synthesis was performed from all RNA using the Mint cDNA synthesis kit, with priming by a TRBC-specific oligonucleotide. After uracil-DNA glycosylase treatment, a first 18-cycle PCR used universal primers M1SS and BC2_uni_R on all cDNA. Per the authors' processing: For normalization, 1 million high-quality reads, each with a distinct molecular identifier, were randomly selected from each sample. Reads with shared molecular identifiers were discarded instead of being binned into consensus sequences. MiTCR, set to a Q25 quality threshold and the strictest error-elimination algorithm, was used for CDR3 identification, clonotype clustering and error correction. Lower-bound total TCR beta diversity was estimated with a nonparametric unseen species model using Euler transformation. TCRdb trimmed the raw reads at Q25, called clones with MiXCR and kept productive beta chains. Identical CDR3 proteins give one entry, which carries the most common genes and DNA. The V and J calls here are based on TCRdb, not the publication. A total of about 800,000 distinct CDR3 sequences appear in this sample, roughly 25% of them only once. Of the sample, around 3.6% is held by the ten largest clones.

The donors were around 39 Caucasian individuals from Russia, aged about 6 to 100 years, who were systemically healthy. Around 9.8 milliliters of peripheral blood were collected from each donor into EDTA-treated Vacutainer tubes. Ficoll-Paque density-gradient centrifugation was used to isolate PBMCs, with at least 6 million obtained per sample. Total RNA was extracted from PBMCs with Trizol reagent, with at least 6 micrograms obtained per sample. Naive CD45RAhigh/CD27high T cell percentages were measured by flow cytometry on a PBMC aliquot from every donor. Paper-wide results and their limitations: Total diversity estimates from one million sequenced T cells were considered lower bounds and underestimates. Compared with the aged group, more naive CD4+ T cells, fewer expanded clones and increased TCR diversity were shown by the long-lived group, suggesting age selection. The percentage of naive T cells measured by flow cytometry correlated strongly with observed TCR beta diversity. Observed TCR beta diversity per million T cells fell roughly linearly with age, and a significant reduction was already apparent by age approximately 41. Since profiling was done on bulk unsorted PBMCs, naive and antigen-experienced compartments could not be conclusively compared. Donor CMV infection status was unknown, potentially confounding age-related changes in expanded clonotypes.

The junction shows trimming of 7 bases on V and 5 bases on J, and the gene matches do not reach 9 bases of it. The CDR3, cysteine through phenylalanine, is 15 amino acids long. Just CDR3 DNA is preserved here, 45 bases in frame from base 1. The germline V gene supplies CDR1 SNHLY and CDR2 FYNNEI. This clonotype was detected only a few times. What this receptor recognizes is not known. The sample holds no much larger clone one base away, and base qualities are not on file. These data were also filed under a second study, of T cells of mothers and their children. The other study reports the following: The donors were nine systemically healthy Caucasian individuals, made up of three mothers and their six children. cDNA synthesis consumed the entire amount of extracted RNA, loaded at around 1.4 ug RNA in each 15 ul reaction. Sample barcodes and 2-4 random nucleotides were added via the M1S primer in the second PCR. Each mother yielded over 10 million TCR beta CDR3 reads and each child 2.5 million to 3 million reads. TCR recombination output is similarly shaped by thymic selection in related and unrelated pairs, with a minor effect exerted by inherited differences. Normalized repertoire overlap was always found to be slightly, but never significantly, higher in related mother-child pairs than in unrelated mother-child pairs. With a sensitivity of approximately 100 clones per million clonotypes, no persistent microchimeric T cell clones were detected. In the study, deep NGS was used to compare the TCR beta repertoires of mothers and children, and features distinguishing related mother-child pairs from unrelated individuals were sought. Mothers averaged 40 +/- 4 years of age and children averaged roughly 12 +/- 4 years. After adapter ligation was performed with NEBNext reagents, the libraries were sequenced on an Illumina HiSeq 2000 with 100+100 nt paired-end reads. Mother and child libraries were prepared a month apart and sequenced in separate runs to prevent cross-contamination. For each donor, between about 500,000 and 2,000,000 distinct TCR beta clonotypes were identified. Naive TCR beta clonotypes were estimated from low-frequency clonotypes matched to each donor's FACS-determined naive share, without sorting.

The clonotype was recovered from a boy under 18 in good health. The sequencing sample was made of blood. The V and J genes are TRBV2 and TRBJ2-5; TRBD2 agrees with 11 junctional bases. The encoded CDR3 is CASIDLAGGPETQYF. The sequence in DNA is TGTGCCAGCATAGATCTAGCGGGGGGTCCGGAGACCCAGTACTTC.